Below, one T cell receptor beta chain is given with its context. The source of the sample is a study of control samples from healthy donors and cancer patients. Measured with immunoSEQ multiplex PCR; TCRdb has only the in-frame clones, and not every one. Here the sample spans roughly 150,000 clones, 88% being singletons. This CDR3 spans 16 amino acids. Germline lookup yields CDR1 SGHRS and CDR2 YFSETQ. The V gene lost 4 bases and the J gene lost 2 bases, with 15 bases spanning the gap. The sequence was obtained from a young man in good health. The sample taken for sequencing was blood. The V and J genes are TRBV5-1 and TRBJ1-4, with D maybe TRBD1 (6 bases). The CDR3 sequence is CASSPPLGATNEKLFF. Here the CDR3 DNA reads TGCGCCAGCAGCCCCCCCCTGGGGGCGACTAATGAAAAACTGTTTTTT.